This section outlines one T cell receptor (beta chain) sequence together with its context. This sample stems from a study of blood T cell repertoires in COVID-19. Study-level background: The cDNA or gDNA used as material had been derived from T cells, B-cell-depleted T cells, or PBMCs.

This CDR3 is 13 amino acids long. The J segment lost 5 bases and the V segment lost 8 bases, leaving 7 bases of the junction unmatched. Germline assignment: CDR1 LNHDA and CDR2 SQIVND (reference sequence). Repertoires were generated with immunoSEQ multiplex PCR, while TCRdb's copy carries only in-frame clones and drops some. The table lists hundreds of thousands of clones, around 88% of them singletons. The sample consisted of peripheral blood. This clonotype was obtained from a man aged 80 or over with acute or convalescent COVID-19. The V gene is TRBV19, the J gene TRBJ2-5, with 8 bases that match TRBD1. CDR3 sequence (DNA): TGTGCCAGTGGTTACCCAGGGGGCGAGACCCAGTACTTC. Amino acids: CASGYPGGETQYF.